This passage covers 24 T cell receptor beta chains from one sample sequenced in a study of blood T cell repertoires in COVID-19 (dated by TCRdb to 2019 to 2021). The library was produced with the immunoSEQ multiplex PCR assay. This immuneACCESS table, as held by TCRdb, lists in-frame sequences with V and J called but not all clones. Of the missing ones, under half trace to an unresolved V gene in checked studies; the others have no known cause. This sample is represented by about 270,000 clones; 75% to 95% of them were singletons. The top ten hold 2.8% of the sample. The sample consisted of PBMCs or T cells enriched from blood (not recorded which). Receptors originate from a man aged 35 to 55 who had been exposed to COVID-19.

V and J are TRBV10-2 and TRBJ2-3, with D possibly matching TRBD2 (6 bases). CDR3 size: 14 residues. Trimming took 6 bases from V and 4 from J, leaving 14 bases between them. Germline loops: CDR1 WSHSY, CDR2 SAAADI. CDR3: CASSGGVEADTQYF. CDR3 nucleotide sequence: TGCGCCAGCAGCGGAGGGGTAGAAGCAGATACGCAGTATTTT.

The rearrangement uses TRBV4-1 and TRBJ1-2, with no clear D. The CDR3 totals 14 residues. Germline V CDR1 and CDR2: MGHRA, YSYEKL. Trimming removed 3 bases at V and 8 bases at J, with 16 bases between. In nucleotides, the CDR3 is TGCGCCAGCAGCCAGGGCACCTCTAACTTGGGCTACACCTTC. Residues: CASSQGTSNLGYTF.

This chain connects TRBV28 to TRBJ1-1; the D is unclear. Germline V gives CDR1 MDHEN, CDR2 SYDVKM. V lost 5 bases, J lost 2 bases, and 18 bases lay in between. CDR3 size: 16 residues. DNA for the CDR3: TGTGCCAGCAGTCGTATAATCGGAGGAGGAAACACTGAAGCTTTCTTT. It yields the protein CASSRIIGGGNTEAFF.

The chain recombines TRBV6-2 or TRBV6-3 with TRBJ1-4; 7 nucleotides match TRBD1. The trim removed 0 bases at V and 7 bases at J, leaving 5 bases unmatched. This CDR3 region has 15 residues. Per germline, CDR1 MNHEY and CDR2 SVGEGT. CDR3 sequence reads: CASSYSDRQGEKLFF. The CDR3 DNA reads TGTGCCAGCAGTTACTCGGACCGACAGGGTGAAAAACTGTTTTTT.

This sequence joins TRBV29-1 and TRBJ2-7, with 8 bases fitting TRBD1. CDR3 length: 13 amino acids. Germline loops: CDR1 SQVTM, CDR2 ANQGSEA. Unmatched junction bases numbered 12, after V lost 8 bases and J lost 6 bases. This CDR3 is CSQSGQGRSEQYF. The CDR3 coding sequence is TGCAGCCAGTCAGGACAGGGAAGATCCGAGCAGTACTTC.

The chain joins TRBV5-1 to TRBJ2-1, with 8 bases aligning to TRBD1. Germline loops: CDR1 SGHRS, CDR2 YFSETQ. V lost 1 base to trimming and J lost 10 bases; unmatched junction nucleotides: 10. The CDR3 loop spans 15 amino acids. CDR3 region: CASSLYGTGGLEQFF. CDR3 sequence (DNA): TGCGCCAGCAGCTTGTATGGGACAGGTGGTCTCGAGCAGTTCTTC.

This CDR3 reads CASSFALLRQGVRNTEAFF. DNA for the CDR3: TGTGCCAGCAGCTTCGCCCTGCTAAGACAGGGGGTTCGGAACACTGAAGCTTTCTTT. The rearrangement joins TRBV5-8 to TRBJ1-1; 9 nucleotides agree with TRBD1. V lost 2 bases, J lost 1 base, and 15 bases stayed unmatched. This CDR3 is built from 19 residues. The V gene's germline CDR1 is SGHTS and CDR2 YDEGEE. Full variable domain (missing parts from reference TRBV5-8 and TRBJ1-1): EAGVTQSPTHLIKTRGQQATLRCSPISGHTSVYWYQQALGLGLQFLLWYDEGEERNRGNFPPRFSGRQFPNYSSELNVNALELEDSALYLCASSFALLRQGVRNTEAFFGQGTRLTVV.

The chain links TRBV9 to TRBJ2-7; D not resolved. This CDR3 is 14 amino acids long. V dropped 4 bases and J dropped 0 bases, with 11 bases sitting between them. The germline V gene has CDR1 SGDLS and CDR2 YYNGEE. The CDR3 spells CASSPTDNSYEQYF. CDR3 bases: TGTGCCAGCAGCCCAACAGACAACTCCTACGAGCAGTACTTC.

The chain combines TRBV3-1 (or the pseudogene TRBV3-2) with TRBJ2-1, with 11 bases that match TRBD2. Germline CDR1 and CDR2: LGHDT and YNNKEL (reference sequence). This CDR3 contains 16 residues. V dropped 1 base and J dropped 8; count of bases not matched to a gene: 7. The CDR3 here is CASSQGSSGRIYEQFF. CDR3 DNA sequence: TGTGCCAGCAGCCAAGGCTCTAGCGGGAGGATCTATGAGCAGTTCTTC.

This rearrangement joins TRBV7-2 to TRBJ2-7; 9 bases line up with TRBD1. The trim removed 1 base at V and 3 bases at J, leaving 4 bases unmatched. The germline CDR1 and CDR2 sequences are SGHTA and FQGNSA. This CDR3 region has 15 residues. CDR3 bases: TGTGCCAGCAGCTTAGAGGACAGGGGTGTCTACGAGCAGTACTTC. Protein product: CASSLEDRGVYEQYF.

The chain recombines TRBV19 with TRBJ1-2; a possible D gene is TRBD1 (5 bases). CDR1 LNHDA and CDR2 SQIVND come from the germline V gene (reference sequence). The CDR3 totals 12 residues. Trimming left V 7 bases short and J 4 bases short, with 10 bases between. The CDR3 sequence is CASTRTSYGYTF. The CDR3 nucleotides read TGTGCCAGTACTAGGACAAGCTATGGCTACACCTTC.

This chain joins TRBV30 and TRBJ2-5, with 14 bases matching TRBD2. The CDR3 sequence is 16 residues long. Germline trimming cut 2 bases from V and 3 bases from J; bases unmatched to any gene: 5. From germline, CDR1 is GTSNPN and CDR2 SVGIG (reference sequence). The DNA of the CDR3 is TGTGCCTGGAGTCCCCCGGGACTAGCGGGAGAAGAGACCCAGTACTTC. It codes for CAWSPPGLAGEETQYF.

This rearrangement joins TRBV7-9 to TRBJ1-1, with D uncertain. The germline V gene encodes CDR1 SEHNR and CDR2 FQNEAQ (reference sequence). The ends were cut back, 5 bases at V and 3 bases at J, with 10 bases in the middle. CDR3 length: 13 amino acids. This CDR3 is CASSKTGDTEAFF. As DNA, the CDR3 is TGTGCCAGCAGCAAAACCGGGGACACTGAAGCTTTCTTT.

The chain recombines TRBV6-4 with TRBJ2-1, with 12 bases aligning to TRBD2. Germline CDR1 reads MRHNA; CDR2 reads SNTAGT. With 6 bases clipped from V and 6 bases from J, the junction kept 3 bases outside the gene matches. The CDR3 totals 14 residues. CDR3: CASRRLAGVNEQFF. The CDR3 DNA follows: TGTGCCAGCAGGCGACTAGCGGGAGTCAATGAGCAGTTCTTC.

V and J are TRBV5-5 and TRBJ2-2, with 13 bases identical to TRBD2. Trimming cost V 4 bases and J 9 bases; bases outside gene matches: 9. Germline V lookup: CDR1 SGHKS, CDR2 YYEKEE (reference sequence). The CDR3 totals 16 residues. The chain's CDR3 is CASSRPRLAGGRELFF. The CDR3 nucleotides read TGTGCCAGCAGCCGTCCAAGACTAGCGGGAGGCCGGGAGCTGTTTTTT.

The rearrangement joins TRBV28 to TRBJ2-3; tentative D call: TRBD2 (6 bases). Deletions cut 6 bases from V and 0 bases from J, with 19 bases between. CDR1 is MDHEN, CDR2 SYDVKM, per germline. The CDR3 runs 17 residues. The DNA for the CDR3 is TGTGCCAGCAGCATCCCTCGCCGGGGGTCTAGCACAGATACGCAGTATTTT. Translating gives CASSIPRRGSSTDTQYF.

This clone was seen a few times. The chain carries TRBV12-5 and TRBJ1-1, with D possibly matching TRBD1 (5 bases). The V gene lost 4 bases and the J gene lost 5 bases, with 8 bases spanning the gap. The germline V gene encodes CDR1 LGHNT and CDR2 FRNRAP. The CDR3 is 12 amino acids. The CDR3 nucleotides are TGTGCTAGTGGTTCCCGGGGGACTGAAGCTTTCTTT. Protein product: CASGSRGTEAFF. The entire variable domain, with the rest obtained from reference TRBV12-5 and TRBJ1-1, is as follows: DARVTQTPRHKVTEMGQEVTMRCQPILGHNTVFWYRQTMMQGLELLAYFRNRAPLDDSGMPKDRFSAEMPDATLATLKIQPSEPRDSAVYFCASGSRGTEAFFGQGTRLTVV.

The rearrangement joins TRBV5-6 to TRBJ1-2, with 7 bases fitting TRBD1. The CDR3 totals 12 residues. The germline CDR1 and CDR2 sequences are SGHDT and YYEEEE. Trimming at V came to 4 bases and at J to 6 bases, leaving 3 bases not matched to a gene. Here the CDR3 DNA reads TGTGCCAGCAGCCCTGGGACAGATGGCTACACCTTC. Amino acids: CASSPGTDGYTF.

This chain joins TRBV7-9 and TRBJ1-5; D remains unclear. CDR3 size: 16 residues. Germline CDR1 and CDR2: SEHNR and FQNEAQ (reference sequence). V lost 0 bases and J lost 0, with 9 bases in between. The CDR3 coding sequence is TGTGCCAGCAGCTTAGCAGCGGACTATAGCAATCAGCCCCAGCATTTT. Translated: CASSLAADYSNQPQHF. The full variable domain, its missing parts supplied by reference TRBV7-9 and TRBJ1-5, is DTGVSQNPRHKITKRGQNVTFRCDPISEHNRLYWYRQTLGQGPEFLTYFQNEAQLEKSRLLSDRFSAERPKGSFSTLEIQRTEQGDSAMYLCASSLAADYSNQPQHFGDGTRLSIL.

The chain links TRBV2 to TRBJ2-5; D perhaps matches TRBD2 (8 bases). The V end lost 6 bases, the J end lost 2 bases, and 22 bases lay between the germline ends. Per germline, CDR1 SNHLY and CDR2 FYNNEI. This CDR3 is 17 amino acids long. Here the CDR3 DNA reads TGTGCCAGCAGGACAGGGAACCTAGCGGGCCCACAAGAGACCCAGTACTTC. Translation: CASRTGNLAGPQETQYF.

The sample holds one count of this clone. The CDR3 spells CASSSPSGGLAGDTQYF. For the CDR3, the DNA is TGTGCCAGCAGCTCCCCTAGCGGGGGCCTAGCGGGAGATACGCAGTATTTT. This sequence joins TRBV7-6 and TRBJ2-3; 10 nucleotides agree with TRBD2. This CDR3 spans 17 amino acids. Germline V gene lookup returns CDR1 SGHVS and CDR2 FNYEAQ. V lost 4 bases to trimming and J lost 5 bases; unmatched junction nucleotides: 12.

DNA of the CDR3: TGCGCCAGCAGCTTGGCTAGCGGTACGATAGATGAGCAGTTCTTC. This sequence encodes CASSLASGTIDEQFF. The chain is built from TRBV5-1 and TRBJ2-1; TRBD2 matches 7 bases. This CDR3 is 15 amino acids long. The ends lost 0 bases at V and 8 bases at J; junction bases unmatched: 8. The germline gives CDR1 SGHRS, CDR2 YFSETQ.

V gene TRBV25-1 combines with J gene TRBJ1-5; D not resolved. The CDR3 consists of 12 residues. The germline V gene has CDR1 MGHDK and CDR2 SYGVNS. Trimming took 7 bases from V and 2 from J, leaving 6 bases between them. The CDR3 loop is CASKTGNQPQHF. In DNA, the CDR3 is TGTGCCAGCAAAACAGGCAATCAGCCCCAGCATTTT.

This sequence joins TRBV11-3 and TRBJ2-1; 10 nucleotides match TRBD2. This CDR3 region has 18 residues. V gave up 1 base and J gave up 7 bases; unmatched junction bases: 13. Germline loops: CDR1 SGHNT, CDR2 YENEEA. The CDR3 nucleotides read TGTGCCAGCAGCTTAGGCCTAGCGGGAGTGGGAAGGTGGAATGAGCAGTTCTTC. This gives the protein CASSLGLAGVGRWNEQFF.